This note documents a single TCR beta chain sequence. The antigen remains undetermined. The sample holds other DNA sequences that translate to the same CDR3. A multiplex PCR was run with 60 Vbeta primers and 13 Jbeta primers. Some clones are missing from TCRdb's copy, which holds only in-frame ones; the method was immunoSEQ multiplex PCR. This sample has 30,000 to 45,000 clones, with roughly 76% found just once. This specimen belongs to a study of cytomegalovirus exposure and HLA in healthy donors. Study in general: 81% of roughly 400 genotyped donors fell in the Caucasian-associated ancestry cluster.

Whole-study results and caveats: Serostatus for CMV was the only available immune exposure information. Productive status was seen about 90% or about 30% of the time for most TCR beta V segments in an earlier analysis. Cytomegalovirus association was assigned to around 150 TCR beta chains.

This CDR3 is 14 amino acids long. CDR1 is MNHEY, CDR2 SVGAGI, per germline. The V gene lost 6 bases and the J gene lost 6 bases, with 12 bases spanning the gap. This TCR was recovered from a woman between 40 and 50 years old in good health and CMV-seronegative. Sequences were obtained from PBMCs. V gene TRBV6-5 combines with J gene TRBJ1-6; possibly TRBD1 for D (5 bases). The CDR3 loop reads CASRTRQLNSPLHF. CDR3 coding DNA: TGTGCCAGCAGAACGAGACAGCTTAATTCACCCCTCCACTTT.